The next 27 T cell receptor beta chains were all read from a single sample in a study of shared clonotypes between healthy human individuals. The table came from immunoSEQ multiplex PCR; TCRdb's copy has only in-frame clones and leaves some out. The sample has millions of clones, around nine tenths seen once. The sequencing sample was made of naive CD4+ T cells sorted from blood. Subset described: CD45RA+ positively selected. The source of these receptors is a man in his late teens or twenties in good health.

The chain uses TRBV9 and TRBJ2-3, with D perhaps given as TRBD1 or TRBD2 (5 bases each). Looked up from germline, CDR1 is SGDLS and CDR2 is YYNGEE. V shed 4 bases and J shed 3 bases, with 15 bases lying between them. The CDR3 spans 15 residues. In DNA form, the CDR3 reads TGTGCCAGCAGCCCGAGACGTGAGGGGACAGATACGCAGTATTTT. Translated, it gives CASSPRREGTDTQYF. The whole variable domain, filled in from reference TRBV9 and TRBJ2-3, reads DSGVTQTPKHLITATGQRVTLRCSPRSGDLSVYWYQQSLDQGLQFLIQYYNGEERAKGNILERFSAQQFPDLHSELNLSSLELGDSALYFCASSPRREGTDTQYFGPGTRLTVL.

About this clone: This sample also contains other DNA sequences that code for the same CDR3. The chain is built from TRBV30 and TRBJ1-6, with D unclear. The CDR3 has 12 residues. V lost 2 bases and J 10 bases, leaving 9 bases between the germline ends. CDR1 GTSNPN and CDR2 SVGIG come from the germline V gene (reference sequence). The CDR3 is CAWSRPGSPLHF. The CDR3 nucleotides are TGTGCCTGGAGTCGACCCGGGTCACCCCTCCACTTT.

Here the CDR3 reads CASSLGRTGSTEAFF. The DNA of the CDR3 is TGCGCCAGCAGCTTAGGGCGGACAGGGAGCACTGAAGCTTTCTTT. V and J are TRBV5-1 and TRBJ1-1, with TRBD1 identical over 8 bases. This CDR3 is 15 amino acids long. With V trimmed by 2 bases and J by 4 bases, 7 bases remained unmatched. Germline CDR1 and CDR2: SGHRS and YFSETQ. The full variable domain, rest sourced from reference TRBV5-1 and TRBJ1-1, is KAGVTQTPRYLIKTRGQQVTLSCSPISGHRSVSWYQQTPGQGLQFLFEYFSETQRNKGNFPGRFSGRQFSNSRSEMNVSTLELGDSALYLCASSLGRTGSTEAFFGQGTRLTVV.

This clone appeared a single time. Different DNA sequences within this sample yield the same CDR3. The chain employs TRBV5-1 and TRBJ2-7, with a possible D match to TRBD2 (6 bases). Per the germline V gene, CDR1 is SGHRS and CDR2 is YFSETQ. Deletions cut 3 bases from V and 2 bases from J, with 12 bases between. The CDR3 length is 14 residues. The CDR3 is CASSSGTLTYEQYF. The DNA of the CDR3 is TGCGCCAGCAGCTCCGGGACTCTTACCTACGAGCAGTACTTC. Complete variable domain (other parts from reference TRBV5-1 and TRBJ2-7): KAGVTQTPRYLIKTRGQQVTLSCSPISGHRSVSWYQQTPGQGLQFLFEYFSETQRNKGNFPGRFSGRQFSNSRSEMNVSTLELGDSALYLCASSSGTLTYEQYFGPGTRLTVT.

V gene TRBV6-5 combines with J gene TRBJ1-2, with D tentatively TRBD1 (5 bases). The CDR3 spans 12 residues. Germline lookup yields CDR1 MNHEY and CDR2 SVGAGI. V lost 6 bases, J lost 5 bases, and 10 bases lay in between. The CDR3 reads CASRDSDYGYTF. Here the CDR3 DNA reads TGTGCCAGCAGAGACAGTGATTATGGCTACACCTTC.

The rearrangement uses TRBV27 and TRBJ1-2, with 9 bases matching TRBD1. The CDR3 loop spans 14 amino acids. V lost 5 bases, J lost 9 bases, and 10 bases stayed unmatched. Germline CDR1 is MNHEY and CDR2 is SMNVEV (reference sequence). Written as DNA, the CDR3 is TGTGCCAGCAGTCACCGAAGGACAGGGGAAAGCTACACCTTC. Encoded protein: CASSHRRTGESYTF.

The chain recombines TRBV7-9 with TRBJ1-2; 10 bases fit TRBD1. CDR3 length: 16 amino acids. Germline V gene data show CDR1 as SEHNR and CDR2 as FQNEAQ (reference sequence). With V trimmed by 2 bases and J by 3 bases, 6 bases remained unmatched. CDR3: CASSLRQGARDYGYTF. CDR3 sequence (DNA): TGTGCCAGCAGCTTAAGACAGGGGGCGAGGGACTATGGCTACACCTTC.

The V call is TRBV6-5, the J call TRBJ2-5; 9 bases line up with TRBD1. The germline V gene has CDR1 MNHEY and CDR2 SVGAGI. The V segment lost 6 bases and the J segment 4 bases; nucleotides outside the gene matches: 9. The CDR3 totals 15 residues. The CDR3 DNA sequence: TGTGCCAGCAGACGCGGACAGGGGATTTCAGAGACCCAGTACTTC. It specifies CASRRGQGISETQYF.

This clone was detected once. The J gene is TRBJ2-3, the V gene TRBV6-1; D may be TRBD2 (5 bases). The CDR3 covers 11 residues. CDR1 and CDR2 from the germline V gene are MNHNS and SASEGT. With 5 bases removed from V and 8 bases from J, the gap between germline ends came to 8 bases. The CDR3 DNA is TGTGCCAGCAGTTTAGGGAGTACGCAGTATTTT. Protein sequence: CASSLGSTQYF.

This chain joins TRBV4-3 and TRBJ2-7; D call uncertain. This CDR3 comprises 16 residues. V lost 0 bases and J lost 1, with 13 bases in between. Looked up from germline, CDR1 is LGHNA and CDR2 is YSLEER. The CDR3 DNA follows: TGCGCCAGCAGCCAAGAGGCCAACGTCCCATCCTACGAGCAGTACTTC. Translated: CASSQEANVPSYEQYF.

The chain combines TRBV6-1 with TRBJ2-7; D remains ambiguous. V dropped 7 bases and J dropped 9 bases, with 13 bases sitting between them. The CDR3 runs 11 residues. Germline lookup yields CDR1 MNHNS and CDR2 SASEGT. CDR3 sequence (DNA): TGTGCCAGCACCGCCCTTCAGCGGCAGTACTTC. It yields the protein CASTALQRQYF.

The CDR3 sequence is CASSWDRNQPQHF. As DNA, the CDR3 is TGCGCCAGCAGCTGGGACAGGAATCAGCCCCAGCATTTT. V and J are TRBV5-1 and TRBJ1-5; TRBD1 agrees at 8 bases. From germline, CDR1 is SGHRS and CDR2 YFSETQ. There are 13 residues in the CDR3. Unmatched junction bases numbered 0, after V lost 3 bases and J lost 4 bases.

This chain joins TRBV28 and TRBJ1-4, with D unclear. The germline gives CDR1 MDHEN, CDR2 SYDVKM. The CDR3 spans 12 residues. V gave up 5 bases and J gave up 12 bases, with 13 bases separating them. The CDR3: CASSEGRVELFF. Here the CDR3 DNA reads TGTGCCAGCAGTGAGGGTCGCGTGGAACTGTTTTTT.

This chain links TRBV4-1 with TRBJ2-2, with D perhaps matching TRBD2 (5 bases). Germline V gene sequence: CDR1 MGHRA, CDR2 YSYEKL. Trimming left V 3 bases short and J 2 bases short, with 16 bases between. The CDR3 runs to 17 residues. CDR3 bases: TGCGCCAGCAGCCAGCTTGCCGCGGGTTTAAACACCGGGGAGCTGTTTTTT. This encodes CASSQLAAGLNTGELFF.

The chain carries TRBV6-5 and TRBJ1-1; 10 nucleotides align to TRBD1. Per germline, CDR1 MNHEY and CDR2 SVGAGI. With V trimmed by 6 bases and J by 1 base, 2 bases remained unmatched. This CDR3 region has 14 residues. The CDR3 nucleotides are TGTGCCAGCAGCGGACAGGGGGGGAACACTGAAGCTTTCTTT. Translation: CASSGQGGNTEAFF.

A single count supports this clone. Other DNA sequences in this specimen translate into the identical CDR3. The chain employs TRBV11-2 and TRBJ2-3; unclear D gene. The length of the CDR3 is 13 residues. The germline V gene encodes CDR1 SGHAT and CDR2 FQNNGV. V lost 1 base and J 2 bases, leaving 4 bases between the germline ends. CDR3 sequence: CASSLGYTDTQYF. CDR3 DNA sequence: TGTGCCAGCAGCTTAGGCTACACAGATACGCAGTATTTT.

V gene TRBV7-2 combines with J gene TRBJ2-7; D is perhaps TRBD1 (6 bases). Per the germline V gene, CDR1 is SGHTA and CDR2 is FQGNSA. V gave up 0 bases and J gave up 5 bases, with 20 bases separating them. The CDR3 sequence is 17 residues long. The CDR3: CASSLASSGRGDDEQYF. The CDR3 nucleotides are TGTGCCAGCAGCTTAGCCTCCTCCGGCAGGGGAGACGACGAGCAGTACTTC.

This chain joins TRBV27 and TRBJ1-2, with 11 bases aligning to TRBD1. Germline CDR1 MNHEY, CDR2 SMNVEV (reference sequence). Trimming took 2 bases from V and 7 from J; bases not matched to a gene: 3. This CDR3 comprises 14 residues. CDR3 DNA: TGTGCCAGCAGTTTAAGGACAGGGGGCAGTGGCTACACCTTC. Its translation: CASSLRTGGSGYTF.

The V call is TRBV10-3, the J call TRBJ1-2, with a tentative D call TRBD1 (5 bases). Germline loops: CDR1 ENHRY, CDR2 SYGVKD. V lost 3 bases to trimming and J lost 3 bases, with 14 bases between them. This CDR3 contains 15 residues. CDR3 protein: CAISDISAGDYGYTF. The CDR3 nucleotides read TGTGCCATCAGTGATATCTCAGCGGGGGACTATGGCTACACCTTC.

The chain carries TRBV7-2 and TRBJ1-2, with D perhaps TRBD1 (5 bases). The germline V gene encodes CDR1 SGHTA and CDR2 FQGNSA. Deletions cut 5 bases from V and 2 bases from J, with 12 bases between. The CDR3 has 14 residues. In DNA, the CDR3 is TGTGCCAGCAGCCCAAATTGGGGGAACTATGGCTACACCTTC. It codes for CASSPNWGNYGYTF.

V and J are TRBV6-6 and TRBJ2-7, with unresolved D. V was trimmed by 0 bases and J by 5 bases, leaving 11 bases between them. Germline CDR1 is MNHNY and CDR2 is SVGAGI (reference sequence). CDR3 length equals 14 residues. CDR3 sequence (DNA): TGTGCCAGCAGTTACTCGAAGCGTTTAAACGAGCAGTACTTC. It yields the protein CASSYSKRLNEQYF.

The chain is built from TRBV10-3 and TRBJ2-1; 9 bases are shared with TRBD2. The germline CDR1 and CDR2 sequences are ENHRY and SYGVKD. With V trimmed by 4 bases and J by 7 bases, 14 bases remained unmatched. This CDR3 comprises 17 residues. CDR3 sequence (DNA): TGTGCCATCAGTGCCAGGTGGCGGGAGGGTCTTGATAATGAGCAGTTCTTC. Its translation is CAISARWREGLDNEQFF.

The rearrangement joins TRBV5-1 to TRBJ1-2; D possibly corresponds to TRBD1 (6 bases). Per germline, CDR1 SGHRS and CDR2 YFSETQ. There are 17 residues in the CDR3. V shed 2 bases and J shed 4 bases, with 21 bases lying between them. In DNA, the CDR3 is TGCGCCAGCAGCTTCACCCCACAGGGCCCATCTACCTATGGCTACACCTTC. This encodes CASSFTPQGPSTYGYTF.

With regard to this clone: Other DNA sequences in the sample encode the same CDR3. This chain links TRBV6-5 with TRBJ2-7, with a weak D call TRBD2 (6 bases). V was cut by 5 bases and J by 4 bases, with 12 bases left in between. This CDR3 comprises 13 residues. Germline-derived CDR1 and CDR2 are MNHEY and SVGAGI. CDR3 protein: CASSGGRAYEQYF. CDR3 in DNA: TGTGCCAGCAGTGGGGGGAGAGCTTACGAGCAGTACTTC.

The chain is built from TRBV10-3 and TRBJ2-1, with TRBD2 matching over 8 bases. Looked up from germline, CDR1 is ENHRY and CDR2 is SYGVKD. This CDR3 region has 16 residues. The V and J ends lost 3 bases and 3 bases, in that order; junction bases with no gene match: 7. The CDR3 loop is CAISDYSGKNYNEQFF. As DNA, the CDR3 is TGTGCCATCAGTGACTATAGCGGGAAGAACTACAATGAGCAGTTCTTC.

This clone was seen a handful of times. This chain uses TRBV10-2 with TRBJ1-2, with a tentative D call TRBD1 (5 bases). CDR1 and CDR2 (germline): WSHSY, SAAADI. The CDR3 extends over 13 amino acids. V was trimmed by 5 bases and J by 4 bases, leaving 11 bases between them. The CDR3 bases are TGCGCCAGCAGTCAGGAGGGGATCTATGGCTACACCTTC. Translating gives CASSQEGIYGYTF.

This clone was observed a few times. Additional DNA sequences in this sample encode the identical CDR3. CDR3 bases: TGCGCCAGCAGCTTGGGGGACAGTCCTAATGAAAAACTGTTTTTT. It is translated as CASSLGDSPNEKLFF. The J gene is TRBJ1-4, the V gene TRBV5-1; 7 nucleotides line up with TRBD1. The germline CDR1 and CDR2 sequences are SGHRS and YFSETQ. V trimming: 0 bases; J trimming: 3 bases; junction bases outside the gene matches: 2. The CDR3 has 15 amino acids.